This TCR beta chain was obtained from a study of blood T cell repertoires in COVID-19. Whole-study context: Researchers got acute and convalescent COVID-19 samples from the United States, Italy and Spain.

The germline V gene encodes CDR1 SGHNT and CDR2 YYREEE (reference sequence). The CDR3 is 15 amino acids. V lost 0 bases to trimming and J lost 1 base, with 8 bases between them. This study enrolled people aged roughly 18 to 89 from roughly 24 US geographic areas. Assignments of participants to cohorts depended upon their own reported clinical history. This clone was detected a few times. Original handling: Researchers report that nucleated cell counts were estimated from reference gene primer amplification. Assay: immunoSEQ multiplex PCR; the TCRdb copy retains only in-frame clones and omits some. The DNA gave D and trimming, while V, J and clone size come from that table. The table has approximately 180,000 clones, about 88% seen once; the top ten hold under 3%.

The genes are TRBV5-4 and TRBJ1-3; D ambiguous. The clonotype was recovered from a woman aged 40 to 50 with acute COVID-19. Source material: PBMCs or T cells enriched from blood (not recorded which). CDR3 loop: CASSLGVPSGNTIYF. The CDR3 DNA reads TGTGCCAGCAGCTTGGGCGTCCCATCTGGAAACACCATATATTTT.